The rows below give T cell receptor beta chains drawn from one sample of a study of long-term antiretroviral therapy in people with HIV. Profiled with immunoSEQ multiplex PCR; TCRdb holds only in-frame clones, not every one. The table shows 25,000 to 35,000 clones, with about 85% occurring only once. Here the sequenced sample was unsorted PBMCs, taken about 5 years before starting antiretroviral therapy. These receptors came from a man aged 45-65 years with HIV. Each CDR3 is given with its conserved first and last residue. A D gene is named only where the DNA matches it firmly. Only part of the rows carry a size: once, few, many, or a class if the clone is expanded.

clone_size j_call d_call v_call cdr3_aa cdr3_nt
NA TRBJ2-5 NA TRBV5-4 CASNPGAADQETQYF TGTGCCAGCAACCCAGGGGCAGCGGACCAAGAGACCCAGTACTTC
NA TRBJ2-1 TRBD1 TRBV7-9 CASSQDRGSYNEQFF TGTGCCAGCAGCCAGGACAGGGGTAGCTACAATGAGCAGTTCTTC
NA TRBJ1-2 NA TRBV28 CASSLAPGQTYGYTF TGTGCCAGCAGTCTCGCCCCTGGACAGACATATGGCTACACCTTC
NA TRBJ1-5 NA TRBV19 CASSIMFGWSNQPQHF TGTGCCAGTAGTATAATGTTCGGGTGGAGCAATCAGCCCCAGCATTTT
once TRBJ1-1 NA TRBV7-9 CASSRNTNTEAFF TGTGCCAGCAGCCGGAACACCAACACTGAAGCTTTCTTT
few TRBJ1-5 NA TRBV11-3 CASSLVYQPQHF TGTGCCAGCAGCTTAGTCTATCAGCCCCAGCATTTT
NA TRBJ2-7 NA TRBV6-5 CASTSWGEQYF TGTGCCAGCACCTCGTGGGGAGAGCAGTACTTC
NA TRBJ2-3 NA TRBV5-4 CASSPMTGPGTQYF TGTGCCAGCAGTCCGATGACGGGTCCGGGTACGCAGTATTTT
NA TRBJ2-3 TRBD2 TRBV29-1 CSVAGLAGVSAHTDTQYF TGCAGCGTTGCAGGACTAGCGGGAGTTTCTGCTCACACAGATACGCAGTATTTT
NA TRBJ2-1 NA TRBV5-4 CASSRISSDYEQFF TGTGCCAGCAGCCGGATTAGCTCGGACTATGAGCAGTTCTTC
NA TRBJ2-2 TRBD2 TRBV5-4 CASSLYKLAGGPTGELFF TGTGCCAGCAGCTTATACAAACTAGCGGGGGGGCCCACCGGGGAGCTGTTTTTT
once TRBJ2-7 NA TRBV7-2 CASSFWRNEQYF TGTGCCAGCAGCTTTTGGCGGAATGAGCAGTACTTC
NA TRBJ2-2 NA TRBV10-1 CASSDKEANTGELFF TGCGCCAGCAGTGATAAGGAGGCGAACACCGGGGAGCTGTTTTTT
once TRBJ1-2 TRBD1 TRBV6-6 CASRTDRDYGYTF TGTGCCAGCAGGACAGACAGGGACTATGGCTACACCTTC
NA TRBJ2-1 TRBD1 TRBV5-1 CASSPTGTGGEEQFF TGCGCCAGCAGCCCCACGGGGACAGGGGGCGAAGAGCAGTTCTTC
NA TRBJ2-3 TRBD2 TRBV29-1 CSGSGVADTQYF TGCAGCGGCAGCGGGGTCGCAGATACGCAGTATTTT
NA TRBJ2-5 TRBD2 TRBV9 CASSVGASGSSIAETQYF TGTGCCAGCAGCGTGGGGGCTAGCGGGAGTAGCATCGCTGAGACCCAGTACTTC
NA TRBJ2-1 NA TRBV2 CASTAYNEQFF TGTGCCTCGACAGCCTACAATGAGCAGTTCTTC
NA TRBJ1-2 NA TRBV30 CAWKTVNYGYTF TGTGCCTGGAAGACAGTTAACTATGGCTACACCTTC
NA TRBJ2-5 NA TRBV7-2 CASSSEVGAETQYF TGTGCCAGCAGCTCGGAGGTGGGGGCAGAGACCCAGTACTTC
NA TRBJ2-3 TRBD2 TRBV7-2 CASRDGGAASTDTQYF TGTGCCAGCAGGGACGGGGGGGCGGCTAGCACAGATACGCAGTATTTT
NA TRBJ2-2 NA TRBV5-6 CASSSTRIRTGELFF TGTGCCAGCAGCTCGACTAGAATTCGCACCGGGGAGCTGTTTTTT
NA TRBJ1-1 NA TRBV19 CASSSGGRFTNTEAFF TGTGCCAGTAGTTCGGGGGGGCGATTCACGAACACTGAAGCTTTCTTT
NA TRBJ1-1 TRBD1 TRBV30 CAWMKQGITEAFF TGTGCCTGGATGAAACAGGGGATAACTGAAGCTTTCTTT
once TRBJ1-5 TRBD1 TRBV2 CASSGGQGGFSNQPQHF TGTGCCAGCAGTGGGGGACAGGGAGGGTTCAGCAATCAGCCCCAGCATTTT
NA TRBJ2-3 NA TRBV29-1 CSVGIGSTDTQYF TGCAGCGTTGGAATAGGGAGCACAGATACGCAGTATTTT
NA TRBJ2-7 TRBD2 TRBV11-2 CASSSDHGNAGGQYF TGTGCCAGCAGCTCAGACCACGGGAACGCGGGGGGGCAGTACTTC
NA TRBJ1-4 TRBD1 TRBV25-1 CASSDRKGTDNEKLFF TGTGCCAGCAGTGATCGGAAAGGGACAGACAATGAAAAACTGTTTTTT
NA TRBJ2-7 NA TRBV4-1 CASSAGQTYEQYF TGCGCCAGCAGCGCGGGCCAGACCTACGAGCAGTACTTC
once TRBJ1-1 NA TRBV12-5 CASGARLRNRGPTNGAFF TGTGCTAGTGGTGCTCGGCTGAGGAATAGGGGACCCACTAATGGGGCTTTCTTT
NA TRBJ2-5 TRBD1 TRBV5-1 CASSATGSQETQYF TGCGCCAGCAGCGCGACAGGGAGCCAAGAGACCCAGTACTTC
NA TRBJ2-1 TRBD2 TRBV5-1 CASSSLRGESSYNEQFF TGCGCCAGCAGCTCACTACGGGGGGAAAGCTCCTACAATGAGCAGTTCTTC
NA TRBJ1-4 TRBD1 TRBV5-1 CASSDGTGVSNEKLFF TGCGCCAGCAGCGACGGGACAGGGGTTTCCAATGAAAAACTGTTTTTT
NA TRBJ1-2 TRBD1 TRBV7-9 CASSPGQGAYGYTF TGTGCCAGCAGCCCCGGACAGGGCGCCTATGGCTACACCTTC
NA TRBJ2-1 TRBD2 TRBV27 CASSLSVAGYNEQFF TGTGCCAGCAGTTTATCGGTAGCGGGCTACAATGAGCAGTTCTTC
once TRBJ2-3 NA TRBV2 CASSDFGGGYTDTQYF TGTGCCAGCAGTGATTTCGGGGGCGGATACACAGATACGCAGTATTTT
NA TRBJ2-7 TRBD2 TRBV28 CASSLRGGVYEQYF TGTGCCAGCAGTTTACGCGGGGGGGTCTACGAGCAGTACTTC
NA TRBJ2-2 NA TRBV9 CASSVVAGMRGELFF TGTGCCAGCAGCGTAGTTGCGGGAATGAGGGGGGAGCTGTTTTTT
NA TRBJ2-7 NA TRBV18 CASSPTGDEQYF TGTGCCAGCTCACCGACAGGCGACGAGCAGTACTTC
NA TRBJ2-7 NA TRBV7-2 CASSLVAGAFSYEQYF TGTGCCAGCAGCTTAGTTGCGGGGGCCTTCTCCTACGAGCAGTACTTC
NA TRBJ1-4 TRBD1 TRBV4-1 CASSDRTGYITTNEKLFF TGCGCCAGCAGCGATCGGACAGGGTATATTACAACTAATGAAAAACTGTTTTTT
NA TRBJ2-1 NA TRBV6-5 CASTIGQSYNEQFF TGTGCCAGCACCATCGGGCAGTCCTACAATGAGCAGTTCTTC
NA TRBJ1-1 NA TRBV10-3 CATDPGKANTEAFF TGTGCCACCGACCCAGGGAAAGCTAACACTGAAGCTTTCTTT
NA TRBJ1-6 NA TRBV7-2 CASSPGQTNSPLHF TGTGCCAGCAGCCCCGGACAGACAAATTCACCCCTCCACTTT
NA TRBJ2-4 NA TRBV10-3 CAISQKGVAGDYIQYF TGTGCCATCAGTCAAAAGGGGGTTGCGGGGGATTACATTCAGTACTTC
NA TRBJ1-2 NA TRBV10-3 CAISAETNGYTF TGTGCCATCAGTGCCGAGACAAATGGCTACACCTTC
NA TRBJ2-5 TRBD2 TRBV5-1 CASSLVGSGNWETQYF TGCGCCAGCAGCTTGGTCGGTAGCGGGAATTGGGAGACCCAGTACTTC
NA TRBJ2-3 NA TRBV7-9 CASTPLRVPTDTQYF TGTGCCAGCACCCCGCTCCGGGTCCCCACAGATACGCAGTATTTT
NA TRBJ2-1 NA TRBV21-1 CASSKGEAAIQPPPLLPDNEQFF TGTGCCAGCAGCAAAGGAGAGGCTGCGATACAGCCACCCCCCCTACTACCGGACAATGAGCAGTTCTTC
NA TRBJ2-7 TRBD1 TRBV2 CASSYYRDSYEQYF TGTGCCAGCAGTTACTACAGGGACAGCTACGAGCAGTACTTC
NA TRBJ1-4 TRBD1 TRBV2 CASSPEGAVLEKLFF TGTGCCAGCAGTCCAGAGGGGGCAGTATTAGAAAAACTGTTTTTT
NA TRBJ1-6 TRBD1 TRBV28 CASDRGQTHNSPLHF TGTGCCAGCGATCGGGGACAGACCCATAATTCACCCCTCCACTTT